This section outlines one T cell receptor beta chain sequence together with its context. Its antigen is not known. This sample is drawn from a study of CD8+CD57+ T cells in acquired aplastic anemia. Study observations and caveats: The study found no significant CD8+ Simpson's diversity difference between patients and controls.

According to the study, genomic DNA was the template for TCR beta VDJ and CDR3 profiling. TCRdb re-analysed the reads in MiXCR, keeping a single row per CDR3 protein. Of some 150,000 distinct CDR3 sequences in the sample, less than 45% were seen once. Germline-derived CDR1 and CDR2 are MGHDK and SYGVNS. This CDR3 is built from 15 residues. Trimming took off 2 bases at V and 5 bases at J, with 15 bases between the two ends. The V gene is TRBV25-1, the J gene TRBJ2-5; D may be TRBD1 (6 bases). This receptor was identified in a human donor in good health, serving as a control. The specimen was sorted CD4+, CD8+, or CD8+CD57+ T cells (not recorded which) from PBMCs. The chain's CDR3 is CASSESGRGAETQYF. The CDR3, as DNA: TGTGCCAGCAGTGAAAGTGGCAGGGGAGCGGAGACCCAGTACTTC.